Following are 25 T cell receptor beta chains from one sample sequenced in a study of blood T cell repertoires in COVID-19. Profiled with immunoSEQ multiplex PCR; TCRdb holds only in-frame clones, not every one. The sample carries some 80,000 clones, more than 75% recorded once. The specimen was peripheral blood. These receptors all come from a human donor in a cohort sampled during active COVID-19.

In this sample, this clone turned up a few times. The gene calls are TRBV7-2 and TRBJ2-1, with TRBD2 matching 12 bases. Trimming took 5 bases from V and 8 from J; bases not matched to a gene: 10. Germline CDR1 SGHTA, CDR2 FQGNSA. The CDR3 totals 16 residues. CDR3 sequence: CASSRRGLAGGDEQFF. Here the CDR3 DNA reads TGTGCCAGCAGCCGCCGGGGACTAGCGGGCGGGGATGAGCAGTTCTTC.

The J gene is TRBJ2-6, the V gene TRBV5-1, with D tentatively TRBD2 (5 bases). This CDR3 is 15 amino acids long. Trimming took off 5 bases at V and 0 bases at J, with 9 bases between the two ends. In germline, CDR1 is SGHRS, CDR2 YFSETQ. CDR3 coding DNA: TGCGCCAGCAGTGTGGGGAGCTCTGGGGCCAACGTCCTGACTTTC. Encoded protein: CASSVGSSGANVLTF.

The J gene is TRBJ1-6, the V gene TRBV4-1; D is unresolved. From germline, CDR1 is MGHRA and CDR2 YSYEKL. The CDR3 runs to 14 residues. Trimming shortened V by 6 bases and J by 6 bases, and 12 bases separated the two germline ends. The chain's CDR3 is CASSRGSRNSPLHF. The DNA of the CDR3 is TGCGCCAGCAGTCGAGGGAGCCGTAATTCACCCCTCCACTTT.

The chain couples TRBV27 to TRBJ1-6, with 11 bases fitting TRBD1. After removal of 5 bases from V and 4 bases from J, the junction contained 4 bases not matched to a gene. Germline lookup yields CDR1 MNHEY and CDR2 SMNVEV (reference sequence). The CDR3 sequence is 16 residues long. The CDR3 is CASSPGTGGYNSPLHF. The CDR3 DNA sequence: TGTGCCAGCAGTCCCGGGACAGGGGGTTATAATTCACCCCTCCACTTT.

This chain joins TRBV5-1 and TRBJ2-7, with 13 bases that match TRBD2. Germline V gene data show CDR1 as SGHRS and CDR2 as YFSETQ. Trimming took 4 bases from V and 0 from J; bases not matched to a gene: 10. The CDR3 has 18 residues. The CDR3 nucleotides read TGCGCCAGCAGCCCGGGGACTAGCGGGGCTTTGGGCTCCTACGAGCAGTACTTC. It codes for CASSPGTSGALGSYEQYF.

The chain has TRBV10-1 and TRBJ2-5; D might be TRBD1 (8 bases). The CDR3 is 15 residues long. The germline CDR1 and CDR2 sequences are WNHNN and SYGVQD (reference sequence). The ends were cut back, 8 bases at V and 5 bases at J, with 21 bases in the middle. The CDR3 DNA sequence: TGCGCCAGCTCTCCACGGACAGGGAGGGTGGAGACCCAGTACTTC. It encodes CASSPRTGRVETQYF.

The chain links TRBV5-1 to TRBJ2-7; a possible D gene is TRBD1 (5 bases). The V gene's germline CDR1 is SGHRS and CDR2 YFSETQ. V lost 4 bases, J lost 5 bases, and 19 bases lay in between. This CDR3 comprises 15 residues. In DNA form, the CDR3 reads TGCGCCAGCAGCCGCCCCGGGTCGGTGACAGACGAGCAGTACTTC. Its translation is CASSRPGSVTDEQYF.

The V and J genes are TRBV19 and TRBJ2-7; 9 bases are a match to TRBD1. The CDR3 has 14 residues. V gave up 3 bases and J gave up 3 bases; unmatched junction bases: 3. CDR1 and CDR2 (germline): LNHDA, SQIVND (reference sequence). In nucleotides, the CDR3 is TGTGCCAGTAGTATCCGGACAGGGGTCTACGAGCAGTACTTC. Its translation is CASSIRTGVYEQYF.

This chain uses TRBV21-1 with TRBJ2-3; the table's TRBD2 call for D was not verified on the DNA. TRBV21-1 corresponds to a pseudogene. The CDR3 sequence is 16 residues long. As DNA, the CDR3 is TGTGCCAGCAGCAAAGCGCGGCAGTCTAGCACAGATACGCAGTATTTT. It translates to CASSKARQSSTDTQYF.

As to this clone: The same CDR3 arises from other DNA sequences in this sample as well. The chain couples TRBV5-1 to TRBJ2-1; a possible D gene is TRBD1 (6 bases). Germline CDR1 is SGHRS and CDR2 is YFSETQ. Between the trimmed V and J ends, which lost 0 bases and 2 bases, there was a span of 9 bases. This CDR3 has 15 amino acids. The CDR3 DNA reads TGCGCCAGCAGCTTGGCTGGGGGCGCCTACAATGAGCAGTTCTTC. Its translation: CASSLAGGAYNEQFF.

V gene TRBV11-2 combines with J gene TRBJ1-3; D gene unclear. The V end lost 6 bases, the J end lost 0 bases, and 12 bases lay between the germline ends. Germline-derived CDR1 and CDR2 are SGHAT and FQNNGV. CDR3 length: 15 residues. The CDR3: CASSLAGSSGNTIYF. DNA of the CDR3: TGTGCCAGCAGTCTAGCGGGGAGCTCTGGAAACACCATATATTTT.

The sample holds one count of this clone. The chain recombines TRBV6-1 with TRBJ2-3; 7 nucleotides agree with TRBD1. The germline CDR1 and CDR2 sequences are MNHNS and SASEGT. V trimming: 3 bases; J trimming: 3 bases; junction bases outside the gene matches: 9. The CDR3 runs 16 residues. DNA for the CDR3: TGTGCCAGCAGTGATGTAGACAGGGTATGGACAGATACGCAGTATTTT. The encoded protein is CASSDVDRVWTDTQYF.

This chain connects TRBV6-5 to TRBJ2-7; TRBD2 agrees at 12 bases. The CDR3 contains 15 residues. The ends lost 6 bases at V and 3 bases at J; junction bases unmatched: 6. Germline V lookup: CDR1 MNHEY, CDR2 SVGAGI. The DNA for the CDR3 is TGTGCCAGCAGGCCCACTAGCGGGGGGAGCTACGAGCAGTACTTC. Amino acid sequence: CASRPTSGGSYEQYF.

This chain links TRBV12-3 or TRBV12-4 with TRBJ1-2; unclear D gene. The CDR3 contains 13 residues. V was cut by 2 bases and J by 7 bases, with 11 bases left in between. The CDR3 sequence is CASSLSYFSGYTF. CDR3 in DNA: TGTGCCAGCAGTTTAAGTTACTTTAGTGGCTACACCTTC.

The chain joins TRBV5-5 to TRBJ2-7, with TRBD2 matching 12 bases. J gave up 2 bases and V 0 bases, and 9 bases lay outside the gene matches. The length of the CDR3 is 18 residues. CDR1 SGHKS and CDR2 YYEKEE come from the germline V gene (reference sequence). CDR3 sequence: CASSLGLAGEGGTYEQYF. The DNA of the CDR3 is TGTGCCAGCAGCTTGGGACTAGCGGGAGAGGGGGGGACCTACGAGCAGTACTTC. Full variable domain (outside the CDR3, taken from reference TRBV5-5 and TRBJ2-7): DAGVTQSPTHLIKTRGQQVTLRCSPISGHKSVSWYQQVLGQGPQFIFQYYEKEERGRGNFPDRFSARQFPNYSSELNVNALLLGDSALYLCASSLGLAGEGGTYEQYFGPGTRLTVT.

The V call is TRBV30, the J call TRBJ1-1; TRBD1 is a possible D gene (5 bases). The germline gives CDR1 GTSNPN, CDR2 SVGIG (reference sequence). Between the trimmed V and J ends, which lost 2 bases and 11 bases, there was a span of 27 bases. The CDR3 loop spans 16 amino acids. CDR3 in amino acids: CAWSSTSHIVVQEAFF. The CDR3 nucleotides are TGTGCCTGGAGTTCAACCTCCCACATCGTCGTACAGGAGGCTTTCTTT.

CDR3 protein: CASSYSTNTEAFF. CDR3 DNA: TGTGCCAGCAGTTATAGTACGAACACTGAAGCTTTCTTT. The chain links TRBV6-2 or TRBV6-3 to TRBJ1-1; unclear D gene. Germline CDR1 reads MNHEY; CDR2 reads SVGEGT. V was shortened by 3 bases and J by 1 base, with 6 bases between the two germline ends. This CDR3 has 13 residues.

The chain links TRBV19 to TRBJ1-2, with D maybe TRBD1 (6 bases). Germline values: CDR1 LNHDA, CDR2 SQIVND (reference sequence). Trimming took off 8 bases at V and 4 bases at J, with 17 bases between the two ends. This CDR3 has 14 residues. The CDR3 reads CASERPGALYGYTF. The CDR3 DNA reads as TGTGCCAGTGAGAGGCCAGGGGCCCTCTATGGCTACACCTTC.

This rearrangement joins TRBV28 to TRBJ2-7; possibly TRBD1 for D (6 bases). This CDR3 spans 14 amino acids. Germline V CDR1 and CDR2: MDHEN, SYDVKM. V was clipped by 5 bases and J by 1 base, with 12 bases between them. In DNA form, the CDR3 reads TGTGCCAGCAGTCTCCAGGGACAATCCTACGAGCAGTACTTC. Translation gives CASSLQGQSYEQYF.

The rearrangement joins TRBV5-6 to TRBJ2-7, with D maybe TRBD2 (6 bases). The germline V and J ends were trimmed by 1 base and 1 base, with 9 bases remaining between them. This CDR3 is 14 amino acids long. Germline V gene data show CDR1 as SGHDT and CDR2 as YYEEEE. CDR3: CASSLRDLSYEQYF. CDR3 DNA sequence: TGTGCCAGCAGCTTGAGGGACTTGTCCTACGAGCAGTACTTC.

The chain has TRBV19 and TRBJ1-5; 8 positions agree with TRBD1. V was clipped by 7 bases and J by 4 bases; unmatched bases: 9. Germline CDR1 reads LNHDA; CDR2 reads SQIVND (reference sequence). This CDR3 spans 15 amino acids. This CDR3 reads CASNPRQGWNQPQHF. The CDR3 region has the DNA TGTGCCAGTAACCCGAGACAGGGGTGGAATCAGCCCCAGCATTTT.

V gene TRBV28 combines with J gene TRBJ2-5; 7 positions agree with TRBD2. This CDR3 has 13 amino acids. With V trimmed by 3 bases and J by 5 bases, 3 bases remained unmatched. Germline CDR1 MDHEN, CDR2 SYDVKM. CDR3 DNA: TGTGCCAGCAGTTTTCCCGGGGGGGAGACCCAGTACTTC. Translated: CASSFPGGETQYF. Full variable domain (outside the CDR3, taken from reference TRBV28 and TRBJ2-5): DVKVTQSSRYLVKRTGEKVFLECVQDMDHENMFWYRQDPGLGLRLIYFSYDVKMKEKGDIPEGYSVSREKKERFSLILESASTNQTSMYLCASSFPGGETQYFGPGTRLLVL.

This chain joins TRBV5-1 and TRBJ1-4, with 9 nucleotides matching TRBD1. Germline CDR1 reads SGHRS; CDR2 reads YFSETQ. The CDR3 is 14 residues long. The J segment lost 8 bases and the V segment lost 2 bases, leaving 4 bases of the junction unmatched. The chain's CDR3 is CASSFGDRDEKLFF. CDR3 DNA: TGCGCCAGCAGCTTCGGGGACAGGGACGAAAAACTGTTTTTT.

This chain uses TRBV7-9 with TRBJ2-3; D is perhaps TRBD2 (5 bases). The CDR3 has 14 residues. Trimming shortened V by 1 base and J by 7 bases, and 12 bases separated the two germline ends. The V gene's germline CDR1 is SEHNR and CDR2 FQNEAQ (reference sequence). The CDR3 nucleotides read TGTGCCAGCAGCTTAGATTCGGGATCGCATACGCAGTATTTT. Encoded protein: CASSLDSGSHTQYF.

The genes are TRBV20-1 and TRBJ1-5; a weak D match, TRBD1 (5 bases). The CDR3 is 14 amino acids. The V and J ends lost 3 bases and 4 bases respectively, with 13 bases between them. The germline V gene encodes CDR1 DFQATT and CDR2 SNEGSKA (reference sequence). The CDR3 DNA follows: TGCAGTGCTAGTGGGCAGGGAAAAAATCAGCCCCAGCATTTT. Encoded protein: CSASGQGKNQPQHF.